This T cell receptor (beta chain) appears in the sequencing data of a study of human T cells and chemical hapten exposure. Study-level findings and limits: Alopecia in all donors means immunity may differ from healthy individuals. The study found expanded TCRs formed significantly more large CDR3 similarity clusters than controls.

Of note for this clonotype: The antigen remains undetermined.

Time point of the sample: patch test 2, 6 weeks after DPC sensitization. Treatment here: therapeutic diphenylcyclopropenone sensitization with weekly scalp DPC. Patch tests were applied only after blood draws. Patients had alopecia, were aged 18 to 70, and were not pregnant. V dropped 10 bases and J dropped 7 bases, with 13 bases sitting between them. CDR3 length equals 11 residues. Germline values: CDR1 MDHEN, CDR2 SYDVKM. TCRdb itself ran the RACE reads through MiXCR, one entry per CDR3 protein. The sample contains roughly 380,000 distinct CDR3 sequences, under 6.5% of which appear only once. The clonotype was recovered from a woman younger than 30 with alopecia areata. Some clones in this sample may be carry-over from other donors' samples. This material consisted of whole blood, taken in connection with sensitization to the hapten diphenylcyclopropenone (DPC). V gene TRBV28 combines with J gene TRBJ1-1; perhaps TRBD1 as D (6 bases). CDR3 in DNA: TGTGCCACCAGACAGGCGTTTGAAGCTTTCTTT. This codes for CATRQAFEAFF.